These 9 T cell receptor beta chains originate from one sample sequenced in a study of blood T cell repertoires in COVID-19. TCRdb's copy holds only in-frame clones and misses some; the assay was immunoSEQ multiplex PCR. The repertoire holds about 290,000 clones, with around nine tenths as singletons. Sequencing used PBMCs or T cells enriched from blood (not recorded which). The receptors originated from a middle-aged woman who had recovered from COVID-19.

The chain is built from TRBV16 and TRBJ1-1, with 11 bases fitting TRBD1. The trim removed 2 bases at V and 4 bases at J, leaving 3 bases unmatched. Germline lookup yields CDR1 KGHSY and CDR2 FQNENV. The CDR3 is made up of 15 amino acids. The CDR3 bases are TGTGCCAGCAGCCAAGGACAGGGGGCTGTCACTGAAGCTTTCTTT. This encodes CASSQGQGAVTEAFF.

This clone was observed a handful of times. This sequence joins TRBV7-5 and TRBJ1-2; TRBD1, the table's D call, lacks a check against the DNA. TRBV7-5 has pseudogene status. This CDR3 comprises 14 residues. The CDR3 protein is CARSLNTGRYGYTF. CDR3 in DNA: TGTGCCAGAAGCTTAAACACAGGTAGGTATGGCTACACCTTC.

This CDR3 reads CATSRDPGANEKLFF. CDR3 DNA: TGTGCCACCAGCAGAGACCCCGGTGCTAATGAAAAACTGTTTTTT. This rearrangement joins TRBV15 to TRBJ1-4; the D is unclear. This CDR3 spans 15 amino acids. V lost 0 bases and J lost 3, with 8 bases in between. Germline V gene data show CDR1 as LNHNV and CDR2 as YYDKDF (reference sequence). Based on the CDR3 plus reference TRBV15 and TRBJ1-4, the full variable domain is DAMVIQNPRYQVTQFGKPVTLSCSQTLNHNVMYWYQQKSSQAPKLLFHYYDKDFNNEADTPDNFQSRRPNTSFCFLDIRSPGLGDTAMYLCATSRDPGANEKLFFGSGTQLSVL.

The chain joins TRBV9 to TRBJ1-2; the D is unclear. Germline V gene lookup returns CDR1 SGDLS and CDR2 YYNGEE. This CDR3 contains 15 residues. V was pared by 0 bases and J by 3 bases, with 12 bases between. The CDR3 region is CASSVALSTHYGYTF. For the CDR3, the DNA is TGTGCCAGCAGCGTAGCGCTCTCTACCCACTATGGCTACACCTTC.

The chain uses TRBV9 and TRBJ1-1; 8 positions match TRBD1. The CDR3 spans 14 residues. Germline trimming cut 1 base from V and 3 bases from J; bases unmatched to any gene: 2. The V gene's germline CDR1 is SGDLS and CDR2 YYNGEE. DNA for the CDR3: TGTGCCAGCAGCGTACCGACAGGGGACACTGAAGCTTTCTTT. Amino acid sequence: CASSVPTGDTEAFF.

This chain uses TRBV18 with TRBJ1-6, with D perhaps TRBD1 (5 bases). The CDR3 sequence is 15 residues long. Germline lookup yields CDR1 KGHSH and CDR2 LQKENI. Trimming took off 3 bases at V and 7 bases at J, with 13 bases between the two ends. Here the CDR3 reads CASSPGGARNSPLHF. In DNA form, the CDR3 reads TGTGCCAGCTCACCGGGAGGGGCTCGGAATTCACCCCTCCACTTT.

The chain is built from TRBV2 and TRBJ2-3; the D gene is possibly TRBD1 (5 bases). Germline CDR1 reads SNHLY; CDR2 reads FYNNEI. Deletions cut 9 bases from V and 3 bases from J, with 19 bases between. This CDR3 has 15 residues. The CDR3 DNA is TGTGCCAGTAACGGCCAGGGTTTAAGGACAGATACGCAGTATTTT. This gives the protein CASNGQGLRTDTQYF.

This clone occurred a few times. The chain carries TRBV19 and TRBJ1-1, with D perhaps TRBD1 (5 bases). Trimming took 9 bases from V and 0 from J, leaving 17 bases between them. Per the germline V gene, CDR1 is LNHDA and CDR2 is SQIVND (reference sequence). The CDR3 is made up of 15 amino acids. Written as DNA, the CDR3 is TGTGCCAGCAGGAGGGACTTCTACCTGAACACTGAAGCTTTCTTT. Translating gives CASRRDFYLNTEAFF.

The genes are TRBV4-1 and TRBJ1-4; weak D call: TRBD1 (6 bases). The CDR3 sequence is 17 residues long. CDR1 and CDR2 (germline): MGHRA, YSYEKL. V lost 6 bases to trimming and J lost 2 bases, with 19 bases between them. The CDR3 region is CASSRTGTPGTNEKLFF. CDR3 nucleotides: TGCGCCAGCAGTCGGACCGGGACACCCGGCACTAATGAAAAACTGTTTTTT.